The clone carrying this T cell receptor beta chain came up a few times. Its antigen is undetermined. These data come from a study of CD8 T cells in ankylosing spondylitis. Findings of the study overall: Fewer than ten highly homologous variants made up a TCR beta motif, and this motif appeared characteristic of ankylosing spondylitis blood. Matched ankylosing spondylitis synovial fluid reportedly showed significant enrichment of disease-linked clones.

TCRdb reprocessed the 5' RACE reads with MiXCR, giving one entry per CDR3 protein. This repertoire shows approximately 100,000 distinct CDR3 sequences, about 8% found once; its top ten account for approximately 9.9%. Per the germline V gene, CDR1 is SGHTA and CDR2 is FQGNSA. J lost 4 bases, V lost 5 bases, and 5 bases had no gene match. This CDR3 spans 15 amino acids. The sequence was obtained from a male donor with ankylosing spondylitis or in good health (not recorded which). The V gene is TRBV7-2, the J gene TRBJ2-7; 13 bases match TRBD2. Sequencing was done on a sample of blood, either unsorted or a sorted T cell fraction (not recorded which). The CDR3 protein is CASSLRTSGSYEQYF. The DNA for the CDR3 is TGTGCCAGCAGCCTTCGGACTAGCGGGAGTTACGAGCAGTACTTC. Variable domain in full (rest from reference TRBV7-2 and TRBJ2-7): GAGVSQSPSNKVTEKGKDVELRCDPISGHTALYWYRQSLGQGLEFLIYFQGNSAPDKSGLPSDRFSAERTGGSVSTLTIQRTQQEDSAVYLCASSLRTSGSYEQYFGPGTRLTVT.